These T cell receptor beta chains were read from a single sample in a study of cytomegalovirus exposure and HLA in healthy donors. Some clones are missing from TCRdb's copy, which holds only in-frame ones; the method was immunoSEQ multiplex PCR. The data show about 170,000 clones, with around 80% seen just once and approximately 1.3% held by the top ten. What was sequenced was PBMCs. The receptors shown here come from a boy between 2 and 10 years old in good health and CMV-seronegative. CDR3s include the opening cysteine and the closing phenylalanine or tryptophan. Each record gives: D gene, clone size, J gene, V gene, CDR3 protein, CDR3 DNA. The D gene is left open where the match is weak. Clone size is not always given. Where it is, it says once, few, many or a class for expanded clones.

D: TRBD1; size: .; J: TRBJ1-1; V: TRBV29-1; CDR3: CSVALYLPGTRPDRAVEAFF; DNA: TGCAGCGTTGCCCTCTATCTACCGGGAACTCGGCCGGACAGGGCCGTTGAAGCTTTCTTT
D: TRBD2; size: .; J: TRBJ2-1; V: TRBV10-3; CDR3: CAISEAKIAGYNEQFF; DNA: TGTGCCATCAGTGAGGCTAAGATAGCGGGCTACAATGAGCAGTTCTTC
D: .; size: once; J: TRBJ1-3; V: TRBV14; CDR3: CASSQTGQGNTIYF; DNA: TGTGCCAGCAGCCAAACTGGACAGGGAAACACCATATATTTT
D: .; size: .; J: TRBJ1-2; V: TRBV19; CDR3: CASNVPERGYTF; DNA: TGTGCCAGTAATGTTCCGGAGAGGGGCTACACCTTC
D: TRBD1; size: .; J: TRBJ1-1; V: TRBV2; CDR3: CASSVGTGNTEAFF; DNA: TGTGCCAGCAGTGTGGGGACAGGGAACACTGAAGCTTTCTTT
D: .; size: .; J: TRBJ1-2; V: TRBV19; CDR3: CASNEQGRFYGYTF; DNA: TGTGCCAGTAACGAACAGGGCCGATTCTATGGCTACACCTTC
D: TRBD2; size: .; J: TRBJ2-1; V: TRBV7-2; CDR3: CASSPFGLAGTYNEQFF; DNA: TGTGCCAGCAGCCCTTTTGGCCTAGCGGGAACCTACAATGAGCAGTTCTTC
D: TRBD1; size: .; J: TRBJ1-2; V: TRBV19; CDR3: CASSGQYPGYTF; DNA: TGTGCCAGTTCGGGACAGTACCCCGGCTACACCTTC
D: TRBD2; size: .; J: TRBJ2-7; V: TRBV5-1; CDR3: CASSLGGLAGGPNEQYF; DNA: TGCGCCAGCAGCTTGGGCGGCCTAGCGGGAGGGCCCAACGAGCAGTACTTC
D: TRBD2; size: .; J: TRBJ2-3; V: TRBV5-1; CDR3: CASSHVLAGTSTDTQYF; DNA: TGCGCCAGCAGTCACGTACTAGCGGGAACAAGCACAGATACGCAGTATTTT
D: .; size: .; J: TRBJ1-5; V: TRBV9; CDR3: CASSVDSGQPQHF; DNA: TGTGCCAGCAGCGTAGACTCTGGTCAGCCCCAGCATTTT
D: .; size: .; J: TRBJ2-2; V: TRBV6-1; CDR3: CASSEEKGRRTGTGELFF; DNA: TGTGCCAGCAGTGAAGAAAAGGGTCGAAGGACGGGGACCGGGGAGCTGTTTTTT
D: .; size: once; J: TRBJ2-2; V: TRBV30; CDR3: CAWSVAMVTGELFF; DNA: TGTGCCTGGAGTGTCGCGATGGTCACCGGGGAGCTGTTTTTT
D: .; size: .; J: TRBJ1-1; V: TRBV30; CDR3: CAWSVGWAGNTEAFF; DNA: TGTGCCTGGAGTGTAGGTTGGGCGGGGAACACTGAAGCTTTCTTT
D: .; size: .; J: TRBJ2-3; V: TRBV30; CDR3: CAWSVGVSTDTQYF; DNA: TGTGCCTGGAGTGTAGGGGTCTCCACAGATACGCAGTATTTT
D: .; size: .; J: TRBJ1-3; V: TRBV9; CDR3: CASSVDALGSSGNTIYF; DNA: TGTGCCAGCAGCGTAGACGCCCTGGGGAGCTCTGGAAACACCATATATTTT
D: TRBD1; size: .; J: TRBJ1-2; V: TRBV4-1; CDR3: CASSHPGTGNYGYTF; DNA: TGCGCCAGCAGCCATCCCGGGACAGGGAACTATGGCTACACCTTC
D: TRBD1; size: .; J: TRBJ1-2; V: TRBV6-5; CDR3: CASSPTQTGGYGYTF; DNA: TGTGCCAGCAGCCCGACCCAGACAGGGGGATATGGCTACACCTTC
D: TRBD1; size: .; J: TRBJ2-6; V: TRBV9; CDR3: CASSVEWDRASSGANVLTF; DNA: TGTGCCAGCAGCGTAGAATGGGACAGGGCCAGCTCTGGGGCCAACGTCCTGACTTTC
D: .; size: .; J: TRBJ1-1; V: TRBV12-5; CDR3: CASGLVSYTEAFF; DNA: TGTGCTAGTGGTTTGGTGTCGTACACTGAAGCTTTCTTT
D: TRBD1; size: .; J: TRBJ1-5; V: TRBV27; CDR3: CASRITGTGNQPQHF; DNA: TGTGCCAGCAGAATTACAGGGACAGGGAACCAGCCCCAGCATTTT
D: TRBD1; size: .; J: TRBJ1-2; V: TRBV7-9; CDR3: CASNHLDRSNYGYTF; DNA: TGTGCCAGCAACCACTTGGACAGGAGTAACTATGGCTACACCTTC
D: TRBD1; size: .; J: TRBJ1-2; V: TRBV4-3; CDR3: CASSHDPDRDYGYTF; DNA: TGCGCCAGCAGCCATGACCCGGACAGGGACTATGGCTACACCTTC
D: TRBD2; size: .; J: TRBJ2-3; V: TRBV25-1; CDR3: CASSEGGTSGGSTDTQYF; DNA: TGTGCCAGCAGTGAAGGTGGGACTAGCGGGGGTAGCACAGATACGCAGTATTTT
D: .; size: few; J: TRBJ2-1; V: TRBV4-3; CDR3: CASSQDISGPEQFF; DNA: TGCGCCAGCAGCCAAGATATCAGCGGGCCTGAGCAGTTCTTC
D: TRBD1; size: .; J: TRBJ1-2; V: TRBV6-1; CDR3: CASSEGTGNYGYTF; DNA: TGTGCCAGCAGTGAAGGGACAGGAAACTATGGCTACACCTTC
D: .; size: few; J: TRBJ1-4; V: TRBV6-1; CDR3: CASSENPVSNEKLFF; DNA: TGTGCCAGCAGTGAAAACCCGGTTTCGAATGAAAAACTGTTTTTT
D: .; size: .; J: TRBJ1-4; V: TRBV2; CDR3: CASSEGAGYNEKLFF; DNA: TGTGCCAGCAGTGAAGGAGCAGGGTATAATGAAAAACTGTTTTTT
D: .; size: .; J: TRBJ2-3; V: TRBV4-1; CDR3: CASSQDDGGRTDTQYF; DNA: TGCGCCAGCAGCCAAGATGACGGGGGGCGCACAGATACGCAGTATTTT
D: .; size: .; J: TRBJ1-4; V: TRBV14; CDR3: CASSQQVGEKLFF; DNA: TGTGCCAGCAGCCAACAGGTTGGGGAAAAACTGTTTTTT
D: .; size: few; J: TRBJ1-1; V: TRBV19; CDR3: CASSIRSINDRLNTEAFF; DNA: TGTGCCAGTAGCATCCGATCGATAAACGACAGGTTGAACACTGAAGCTTTCTTT
D: .; size: .; J: TRBJ1-5; V: TRBV19; CDR3: CASSITGVAHQQPQHF; DNA: TGTGCCAGTAGTATCACCGGGGTGGCCCACCAACAGCCCCAGCATTTT